This T cell receptor (beta chain) was documented in a study of blood T cell repertoires in COVID-19. Study summary: Acute-phase and convalescent COVID-19 samples originated in the United States, Italy and Spain. T cells, B-cell-depleted T cells, or PBMCs provided the cDNA or gDNA that served as material.

This clone has only one observation. Per the original data handling: Estimation of nucleated cell counts was performed using reference gene primer amplification. Libraries were prepared by immunoSEQ multiplex PCR; TCRdb keeps only in-frame clonotypes and omits some of them. D and trimming come from the DNA, and the V and J calls and clone size come from that table. The table has 200,000 to 250,000 clones, approximately 77% seen once. The TCR comes from a woman older than 75 with acute or convalescent COVID-19. The sequencing sample was made of peripheral blood.

CDR3 bases: TGCGCCAGCAGCTCCGGACAGGGGGTTTCCTACGAGCAGTACTTC. Translation: CASSSGQGVSYEQYF. This chain uses TRBV5-1 with TRBJ2-7, with 10 bases aligning to TRBD1. The CDR3 is 15 amino acids. Per germline, CDR1 SGHRS and CDR2 YFSETQ. V was pared by 3 bases and J by 1 base, with 4 bases of the junction left unmatched.